Following are 15 T cell receptor beta chains from one sample sequenced in a study of radiotherapy plus CTLA-4 blockade in lung cancer. The repertoire was sequenced with immunoSEQ multiplex PCR; TCRdb's copy has only in-frame clones and lacks some. The sample has 95,000 to 150,000 clones, 90% seen once; the top ten hold under 8%. Sequenced here: peripheral blood, sampled from a patient treated with radiotherapy plus ipilimumab. These receptors originate from a human donor with non-small cell lung cancer that progressed on radiotherapy plus ipilimumab.

Details on this clone: The junction does not match germline at one end; this may be a read error. The chain employs TRBV6-1 and TRBJ2-3; D gene uncertain. Germline lookup yields CDR1 MNHNS and CDR2 SASEGT. CDR3 size: 12 residues. Here the CDR3 reads CASSEGIGTQYF. The DNA of the CDR3 is TGTGCCAGCAGCGAAGGGATTGGTACGCAGTATTTT.

The V and J genes are TRBV4-1 and TRBJ2-2, with 16 bases aligning to TRBD2. This CDR3 contains 20 residues. V shed 1 base, J shed 0 bases, and the junction held 5 bases outside the gene matches. The germline CDR1 and CDR2 sequences are MGHRA and YSYEKL. CDR3 sequence reads: CASSQAPGLAGGPNTGELFF. Here the CDR3 DNA reads TGCGCCAGCAGCCAAGCCCCGGGACTAGCGGGAGGGCCGAACACCGGGGAGCTGTTTTTT.

V usage is TRBV28 and J usage is TRBJ2-2; 10 nucleotides align to TRBD1. V lost 6 bases to trimming and J lost 7 bases; unmatched junction nucleotides: 8. The germline CDR1 and CDR2 sequences are MDHEN and SYDVKM. This CDR3 has 15 residues. The CDR3 bases are TGTGCCAGCAGCAACAGACAGGGGGCAAGCGGGGAGCTGTTTTTT. Translation: CASSNRQGASGELFF.

The genes are TRBV4-1 and TRBJ2-1; 8 nucleotides match TRBD2. There are 15 residues in the CDR3. The V segment lost 4 bases and the J segment 6 bases; nucleotides outside the gene matches: 8. Germline-derived CDR1 and CDR2 are MGHRA and YSYEKL. The CDR3 DNA is TGCGCCAGCAGCCCTCAAGGACTAGCAAGCAATGAGCAGTTCTTC. Its protein is CASSPQGLASNEQFF.

The V call is TRBV5-1, the J call TRBJ2-2; a possible D gene is TRBD2 (5 bases). The CDR3 runs to 15 residues. Deletions cut 4 bases from V and 0 bases from J, with 10 bases between. Germline V CDR1 and CDR2: SGHRS, YFSETQ. The CDR3, as DNA: TGCGCCAGCAGCGCCGGGGTACCGAACACCGGGGAGCTGTTTTTT. Amino acid sequence: CASSAGVPNTGELFF.

The chain joins TRBV30 to TRBJ1-1; D gene unclear. Germline V gives CDR1 GTSNPN, CDR2 SVGIG (reference sequence). Trimming took 3 bases from V and 5 from J, leaving 7 bases between them. This CDR3 is 11 amino acids long. The CDR3 loop is CAWRTGTEAFF. The CDR3 DNA reads TGTGCCTGGAGAACCGGGACTGAAGCTTTCTTT.

V is TRBV11-3 and J is TRBJ2-7, with 11 positions matching TRBD2. V dropped 1 base and J dropped 1; count of bases not matched to a gene: 12. The germline V gene encodes CDR1 SGHNT and CDR2 YENEEA. The CDR3 is 19 amino acids. CDR3 amino acids: CASSLVSTSGSPRSYEQYF. The CDR3, as DNA: TGTGCCAGCAGCTTAGTCAGCACTAGCGGGAGCCCTAGGTCCTACGAGCAGTACTTC.

In regard to this clone: A junction end diverges from the germline sequence, so it may reflect a read error. The identical CDR3 is also encoded by other nucleotide sequences in the sample. The gene calls are TRBV27 and TRBJ1-5; unclear D gene. The CDR3 covers 15 residues. CDR1 is MNHEY, CDR2 SMNVEV, per germline (reference sequence). CDR3 DNA sequence: TGTGCTAGCAGTTCGTTGGGGAGTGGCAATCAGCCCCAGCATTTT. Amino acids: CASSSLGSGNQPQHF.

This clone has a single count. V gene TRBV5-4 combines with J gene TRBJ2-1; 9 bases fit TRBD2. V lost 0 bases, J lost 10 bases, and 14 bases stayed unmatched. The CDR3 has 17 amino acids. Germline V gives CDR1 SGHNT, CDR2 YYREEE (reference sequence). The CDR3 loop is CASSLAVGTSRRGEQFF. For the CDR3, the DNA is TGTGCCAGCAGCTTGGCCGTTGGGACTAGCCGCCGGGGAGAGCAGTTCTTC. Full variable domain (outside the CDR3, taken from reference TRBV5-4 and TRBJ2-1): ETGVTQSPTHLIKTRGQQVTLRCSSQSGHNTVSWYQQALGQGPQFIFQYYREEENGRGNFPPRFSGLQFPNYSSELNVNALELDDSALYLCASSLAVGTSRRGEQFFGPGTRLTVL.

V usage is TRBV28 and J usage is TRBJ2-5, with D unclear. CDR3 length equals 14 residues. Germline V gene data show CDR1 as MDHEN and CDR2 as SYDVKM. Trimming took off 4 bases at V and 7 bases at J, with 16 bases between the two ends. In DNA form, the CDR3 reads TGTGCCAGCAGTTCTTTCCGGACCCAAACGACCCAGTACTTC. Protein: CASSSFRTQTTQYF.

The gene calls are TRBV6-5 and TRBJ2-2; no firm D call. The germline gives CDR1 MNHEY, CDR2 SVGAGI. The ends were cut back, 2 bases at V and 2 bases at J, with 6 bases in the middle. This CDR3 comprises 14 residues. The CDR3 coding sequence is TGTGCCAGCAGTTACCAGGTTAACACCGGGGAGCTGTTTTTT. This gives the protein CASSYQVNTGELFF.

This chain connects TRBV7-6 to TRBJ2-1; 15 bases are shared with TRBD2. CDR1 SGHVS and CDR2 FNYEAQ come from the germline V gene. CDR3 length: 16 residues. V gave up 5 bases and J gave up 6 bases; unmatched junction bases: 5. CDR3 sequence reads: CASSGLAGGPSNEQFF. CDR3 DNA: TGTGCCAGCAGCGGACTAGCGGGAGGGCCTAGCAATGAGCAGTTCTTC.

The genes are TRBV6-1 and TRBJ1-5, with D uncertain. Between the trimmed V and J ends, which lost 4 bases and 9 bases, there was a span of 19 bases. The V gene's germline CDR1 is MNHNS and CDR2 SASEGT. The CDR3 runs to 15 residues. CDR3: CASSGSRSPGGPQHF. The DNA for the CDR3 is TGTGCCAGCAGTGGTTCAAGGTCCCCAGGTGGGCCCCAGCATTTT.

This clone has a single count. V gene TRBV18 combines with J gene TRBJ1-1; the D is unclear. The CDR3 runs to 12 residues. V was pared by 1 base and J by 8 bases, with 8 bases between. Germline V CDR1 and CDR2: KGHSH, LQKENI. CDR3 DNA: TGTGCCAGCTCACCACAGGCTAGGGAAGCTTTCTTT. Its translation: CASSPQAREAFF.

This clone was seen a few times. The V and J genes are TRBV7-2 and TRBJ1-2; D possibly corresponds to TRBD1 (5 bases). CDR1 is SGHTA and CDR2 is FQGNSA in the germline V gene. Deletions cut 5 bases from V and 3 bases from J, with 13 bases between. There are 14 residues in the CDR3. In nucleotides, the CDR3 is TGTGCCAGCAGCCGGCTGCAGGGCGACTATGGCTACACCTTC. It codes for CASSRLQGDYGYTF.